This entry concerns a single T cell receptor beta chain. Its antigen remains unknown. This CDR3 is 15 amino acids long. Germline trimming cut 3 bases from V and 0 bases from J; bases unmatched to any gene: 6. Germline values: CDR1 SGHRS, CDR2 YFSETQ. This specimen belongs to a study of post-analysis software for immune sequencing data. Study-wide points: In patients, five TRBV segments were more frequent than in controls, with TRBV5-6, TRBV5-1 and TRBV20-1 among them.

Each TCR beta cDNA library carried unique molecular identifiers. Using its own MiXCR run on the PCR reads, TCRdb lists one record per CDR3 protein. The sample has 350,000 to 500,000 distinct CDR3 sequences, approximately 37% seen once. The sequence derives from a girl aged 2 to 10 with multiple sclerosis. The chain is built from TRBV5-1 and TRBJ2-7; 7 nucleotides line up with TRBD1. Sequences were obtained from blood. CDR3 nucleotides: TGCGCCAGCAGCTACAGGGGCAAAAGCTCCTACGAGCAGTACTTC. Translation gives CASSYRGKSSYEQYF. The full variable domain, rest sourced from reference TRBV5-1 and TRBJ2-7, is KAGVTQTPRYLIKTRGQQVTLSCSPISGHRSVSWYQQTPGQGLQFLFEYFSETQRNKGNFPGRFSGRQFSNSRSEMNVSTLELGDSALYLCASSYRGKSSYEQYFGPGTRLTVT.